This TCR beta chain was sequenced in a study of shared clonotypes between healthy human individuals. The study, taken as a whole, reports: Only a few donors were included, so the genetic and exposure-history diversity represented was limited. Clonotype sharing among donors likely depends on sequencing depth.

V lost 0 bases, J lost 3 bases, and 10 bases lay in between. Germline CDR1 is SGHRS and CDR2 is YFSETQ. This CDR3 has 15 amino acids. There were only Caucasian adults among the donors, and all lived in Nashville, Tennessee. Remarks on this clone: Its antigen is still unknown.

This table comes from immunoSEQ multiplex PCR, and its TCRdb copy is limited to in-frame clones, with some not included. The sample carries some 1.4 million clones, about 96% recorded once. The sequenced sample consisted of naive CD4+ T cells sorted from blood. Subset in this sample: CD45RA+ positively selected. The clonotype comes from a man aged 30 to 45 in good health. The J gene is TRBJ2-1, the V gene TRBV5-1; the D gene is possibly TRBD1 (6 bases). For the CDR3, the DNA is TGCGCCAGCAGCTTGGTGGGGGCCCTCTACAATGAGCAGTTCTTC. Its protein product is CASSLVGALYNEQFF.